The 14 T cell receptor beta chains reported below all come from one sample, sequenced in a study of T cells in Graves' hyperthyroidism and ophthalmopathy. Amplification of TCR beta CDR3 regions was performed using RNA transcripts as template. The HTBI primer set was used in a first-round RT-PCR of the TCR CDR3. TCRdb redid the calling of the multiplex PCR reads with MiXCR, one entry per CDR3 protein. The table records more than 350,000 distinct CDR3 sequences, about a sixth of them present only once. The sample consisted of blood. These receptors were collected from a woman under 40 with Graves' hyperthyroidism that later progressed to Graves' ophthalmopathy.

The chain employs TRBV7-2 and TRBJ2-2; D is undetermined. CDR1 is SGHTA and CDR2 is FQGNSA in the germline V gene. V was pared by 3 bases and J by 0 bases, with 8 bases between. This CDR3 contains 15 residues. The CDR3 region has the DNA TGTGCCAGCAGCTTCTGGGTCGCGAACACCGGGGAGCTGTTTTTT. Protein product: CASSFWVANTGELFF.

The sample holds many counts of this clonotype. The rearrangement uses TRBV28 and TRBJ1-2, with a tentative D call TRBD1 (6 bases). This CDR3 contains 15 residues. Germline CDR1 MDHEN, CDR2 SYDVKM. V gave up 6 bases and J gave up 8 bases, with 22 bases separating them. The DNA for the CDR3 is TGTGCCAGCAGCGACACTCCAGGGGCCGAGAGGGGCTACACCTTC. Translation: CASSDTPGAERGYTF.

This chain uses TRBV3-1 with TRBJ1-3; a weak D match, TRBD1 (5 bases). V lost 0 bases and J 4 bases, leaving 13 bases between the germline ends. This CDR3 has 16 amino acids. Germline CDR1 is LGHDT and CDR2 is YNNKEL (reference sequence). The CDR3 region is CASSQEGALTGNTIYF. In DNA, the CDR3 is TGTGCCAGCAGCCAAGAAGGGGCCCTGACGGGAAACACCATATATTTT.

Here the CDR3 DNA reads TGTGCCAGCAGCTCCGTTGGAGGAGCAGGGCCAACTAATGAAAAACTGTTTTTT. Translating it yields CASSSVGGAGPTNEKLFF. The V gene is TRBV7-9, the J gene TRBJ1-4, with D possibly being TRBD1 (5 bases). V lost 4 bases to trimming and J lost 0 bases, with 18 bases between them. The germline V gene has CDR1 SEHNR and CDR2 FQNEAQ (reference sequence). The CDR3 is 18 residues long. Supplemented by reference TRBV7-9 and TRBJ1-4, the full variable domain reads DTGVSQNPRHKITKRGQNVTFRCDPISEHNRLYWYRQTLGQGPEFLTYFQNEAQLEKSRLLSDRFSAERPKGSFSTLEIQRTEQGDSAMYLCASSSVGGAGPTNEKLFFGSGTQLSVL.

This clonotype appeared many times. The chain employs TRBV10-3 and TRBJ1-1; weak D call: TRBD1 (5 bases). Germline CDR1 ENHRY, CDR2 SYGVKD. The CDR3 contains 15 residues. Trimming cost V 3 bases and J 1 base, with 12 bases left between them. This CDR3 reads CAISDRGTGNTEAFF. CDR3 coding DNA: TGTGCCATCAGTGATCGGGGGACTGGGAACACTGAAGCTTTCTTT.

This clonotype was recorded a few times. The V gene is TRBV6-1, the J gene TRBJ2-1; D perhaps matches TRBD2 (5 bases). This CDR3 has 14 amino acids. Germline-derived CDR1 and CDR2 are MNHNS and SASEGT. V was shortened by 2 bases and J by 6 bases, with 11 bases between the two germline ends. The CDR3 bases are TGTGCCAGCAGTGAACAACTAGTTCCCAATGAGCAGTTCTTC. Protein: CASSEQLVPNEQFF.

In its sample, this clonotype was seen many times. The germline gene is not matched at one end of the junction; a read error may be the cause. The V gene is TRBV5-1, the J gene TRBJ2-2, with D perhaps matching TRBD1 (5 bases). The CDR3 is 13 amino acids. The germline gives CDR1 SGHRS, CDR2 YFSETQ. CDR3 nucleotides: TGTGCCAGCAGCTTAGCAGGGACCGGGGAGCTGTTTTTT. Its protein product is CASSLAGTGELFF.

The rearrangement uses TRBV19 and TRBJ2-7; 7 bases align to TRBD2. The V and J ends lost 3 bases and 5 bases, in that order; junction bases with no gene match: 10. Germline assignment: CDR1 LNHDA and CDR2 SQIVND (reference sequence). The CDR3 has 15 residues. Written as DNA, the CDR3 is TGTGCCAGTAGTATCTCGACTAGCCTCAATCACGAGCAGTACTTC. Residues: CASSISTSLNHEQYF.

Ten or more counts support this clonotype. J is TRBJ1-6 and V is TRBV6-1; D gene unclear. Trimming took 2 bases from V and 3 from J, leaving 8 bases between them. Per the germline V gene, CDR1 is MNHNS and CDR2 is SASEGT. The CDR3 length is 15 residues. CDR3 amino acids: CASSEPTVYNSPLHF. CDR3 DNA: TGTGCCAGCAGTGAACCGACGGTCTATAATTCACCCCTCCACTTT.

This clonotype occurred a few times. The chain combines TRBV27 with TRBJ1-1; 7 bases map to TRBD1. Germline CDR1 is MNHEY and CDR2 is SMNVEV (reference sequence). This CDR3 comprises 15 residues. The junction had 4 bases not matched to a gene; V was cut back by 2 bases and J by 1 base. CDR3 protein: CASSLQTGPNTEAFF. Written as DNA, the CDR3 is TGTGCCAGCAGTTTACAGACAGGGCCGAACACTGAAGCTTTCTTT.

On this clonotype itself: A read error may account for a junction end that differs from germline. CDR3 bases: TGTGCCAGTAGTACCCGGACTAGCGGGAGACCCCGACGGGATATGCAGTATTTT. Encoded protein: CASSTRTSGRPRRDMQYF. The chain combines TRBV19 with TRBJ2-3, with 13 bases lining up with TRBD2. The CDR3 contains 18 residues. The germline CDR1 and CDR2 sequences are LNHDA and SQIVND (reference sequence).

This sequence joins TRBV12-3 or TRBV12-4 and TRBJ1-5; the D is unclear. The V and J ends lost 5 bases and 6 bases respectively, with 8 bases between them. The CDR3 has 12 residues. The CDR3: CASSDTTQPQHF. The CDR3 DNA follows: TGTGCCAGCAGTGATACGACTCAGCCCCAGCATTTT.

This clonotype was seen a handful of times. The chain uses TRBV27 and TRBJ2-2; D gene unclear. CDR3 length: 18 amino acids. With 3 bases removed from V and 3 bases from J, the gap between germline ends came to 20 bases. Germline V lookup: CDR1 MNHEY, CDR2 SMNVEV (reference sequence). The CDR3 nucleotides are TGTGCCAGCAGTTTCCTCGACCCTCCAACAGAAGACACCGGGGAGCTGTTTTTT. It is translated as CASSFLDPPTEDTGELFF.

This clonotype occurred many times. This chain connects TRBV20-1 to TRBJ1-6; the D gene is possibly TRBD1 (6 bases). This CDR3 spans 14 amino acids. The V end lost 5 bases, the J end lost 4 bases, and 12 bases lay between the germline ends. Germline V gene lookup returns CDR1 DFQATT and CDR2 SNEGSKA (reference sequence). CDR3 in amino acids: CSAAGTNYNSPLHF. CDR3 DNA sequence: TGCAGTGCTGCCGGGACAAATTATAATTCACCCCTCCACTTT.